Described below is a single T cell receptor (beta chain) sequence and its context. This clonotype appeared a few times. Its binding antigen is unknown. Qualities for individual bases were not recorded, and no much larger clone is one base off. The sample belongs to a study of naive and memory T cell subsets (dated by TCRdb to between 2016 and 2019). Notes on the research overall: Sorted naive and memory T cell subsets from peripheral blood were analyzed in the study using a UMI-based, open-source pipeline for TCR alpha and beta sequencing. Complete agreement was observed between the functional CMV T cell responses and the IgG serology results. RNA was DNase-treated and reverse transcribed with TCR constant-region primers, mostly using SuperScript III. General study outcomes and caveats: In both CD4 and CD8 cells, the Gini index increased while Shannon and inverse Simpson diversity decreased from naive through CM, EM and EMRA. TCR abundance followed a power law whose exponent differed between naive and memory subsets but was consistent across the three individuals. A few larger clonotypes were present in naive repertoires, especially CD8 naive repertoires, and these clonotypes were possibly memory cells re-expressing CD45RA. A clonotype was defined as a single alpha or beta chain sequence rather than as a paired alpha/beta receptor. RNA-based TCR counts may be influenced by expression changes linked to T cell activation and differentiation. The repertoire findings for the naive and memory subsets could not be validated against a ground truth, as none was available. After error correction, only a single occurrence was seen for over 90% of naive TCR sequences, so much steeper abundance distributions were produced than in memory subsets.

The protocol used for the library was UMI-ligation and nested PCR. To cover both TRBC1 and TRBC2, the beta constant-region primer consisted of an equimolar mix of two oligonucleotides. The ligated cDNA went through four rounds of PCR with nested alpha and beta constant-region primers together with the SP2 primer. T4 RNA ligase 1 ligated a single-stranded oligonucleotide carrying the SP2 primer and a 12-nucleotide UMI to the cDNA 3' end. Incubation of the ligation reaction was carried out at 16 degrees C for roughly 19-24 hours. PCR2 was typically run as a SYBR Green qPCR and stopped at a predetermined threshold to prevent over-amplification. Agencourt AMPure XP magnetic beads were used for all purifications after the first. Libraries were quantified by Qubit and checked on a TapeStation, with a main peak expected near 650 bp. Pooled libraries were sequenced on an Illumina MiSeq using v2 2x251 paired-end kits, and typically 1-2 million reads were obtained per sample. Each sample library was pooled at approximately 3.6 nM, and about 5-7% PhiX was included to improve cluster recognition. The authors processed their data as follows. Decombinator assigned V and J genes to Demultiplexor-processed FASTQ reads by tag matching, allowing a single base-pair mismatch. By using UMIs, Collapsinator corrected both sequencing errors and the frequency errors caused by PCR heterogeneity. TCRs were translated and CDR3s were extracted from the conserved cysteine to the FGXG phenylalanine by CDR3Translator, with non-productive sequences being flagged. Gini, Shannon entropy and inverse Simpson indices were calculated on repertoires that had been subsampled to equal numbers of UMI-defined TCRs. Within the linear range, a power law was fitted to clonotype abundance distributions using maximum likelihood. For one naive CD8 sample, the pipeline and MIGEC produced similar UMI counts, unique TCR numbers and clonal distributions. In one analysis, naive TCRs also found in any memory subset of the same donor were removed from the naive repertoire. Repertoires were searched for approximately 7,000 CMV-associated CDR3 sequences compiled from VDJdb and a published dataset. TCRdb handled the public reads itself, with Q25 trimming in fastp and clone calling in MiXCR, and kept productive beta chains. Rows with one shared CDR3 protein collapse into an entry with the most common genes and DNA. TCRdb assigned the V and J calls; the authors' analysis was not used. This sample holds around 140,000 distinct CDR3 sequences; around 21% were observed only once. 0.6% to 0.7% of the sample is taken by the ten largest.

Trimming at the junction amounts to 0 bases on V and 8 bases on J, and the germline ends lie 14 bases apart. The cysteine opens and the phenylalanine closes a CDR3 of 15 amino acids. Only CDR3 DNA remains: 45 bases, in frame from the first base. The germline V gene sets CDR1 to SGHNT and CDR2 to YENEEA. From the second PCR step on, the TCR alpha and beta chain libraries were amplified in separate reactions. CMV status of each donor was established by measuring IFNgamma production from CD4+ T cells after fresh PBMCs were stimulated overnight with CMV viral lysate. CD4 T cells were positively selected using Miltenyi beads, after which CD8 T cells were positively selected from the CD4-negative fraction. Cells stained for CD3, CD4, CD8, CD45RA, CD27 and a live/dead dye were sorted on a BD Aria II into four subsets by CD45RA and CD27. Blood was obtained from a few healthy volunteers, and the blood from each volunteer was fractionated into CD4 and CD8 T cells and subsequently into four differentiation subsets. Roughly 130 ml of peripheral blood was collected from each donor, and PBMC were isolated by Ficoll-Paque PLUS density-gradient centrifugation. The sorted cells were lysed in RLT buffer, after which RNA was extracted using a Qiagen RNeasy kit and kept at -80 degrees C.

The sequencing sample was made of naive CD8+ T cells from blood. Explained via the paper, the cell subset or site label denotes: naive T cells, CD45RA high CD27+. Recombination connected TRBV11-3 to TRBJ2-1; possibly the D gene is TRBD1, per 5 matching bases. This sequence was found in a human donor in good health. The CDR3 protein: CASSLEGGHQYEQFF. The DNA sequence reads TGTGCCAGCAGCTTAGAGGGTGGACATCAGTATGAGCAGTTCTTC. Reference TRBV11-3 and TRBJ2-1 proteins supply the regions before and after the CDR3; the full variable domain is: EAGVVQSPRYKIIEKKQPVAFWCNPISGHNTLYWYLQNLGQGPELLIRYENEEAVDDSQLPKDRFSAERLKGVDSTLKIQPAELGDSAVYLCASSLEGGHQYEQFFGPGTRLTVL.